This TCR beta chain was found in a study of blood T cells in healthy people across ages. Study findings and constraints: The diversity estimates, figures obtained from one million T cells, were considered underestimates.

Together with a sample-barcoded 5' primer, a J-beta primer mix was included in a second PCR lasting about 6 to 11 cycles. From the 5' RACE reads, TCRdb called clonotypes with MiXCR, one entry per CDR3 protein. The table includes around 1,600,000 distinct CDR3 sequences, approximately 43% detected once. Donor samples were obtained from healthy Caucasian individuals from Russia, aged 6 to 90. CDR3 size: 12 residues. CDR1 LGHDT and CDR2 YNNKEL come from the germline V gene (reference sequence). V gave up 1 base and J gave up 12 bases, with 13 bases separating them. In regard to this clonotype: Its antigen is not known.

The material sequenced was blood. The sequence derives from a woman younger than 35 in good health. The chain uses TRBV3-1 and TRBJ2-7, with D perhaps matching TRBD2 (6 bases). CDR3 bases: TGTGCCAGCAGCCAAGCCGGGACTGGGGTGTACTTC. Translated: CASSQAGTGVYF.